This TCR beta chain stems from a study of T cells in Graves' hyperthyroidism and ophthalmopathy. This clonotype was seen repeatedly, ten times or more. The trim removed 0 bases at V and 4 bases at J, leaving 3 bases unmatched. CDR1 is LGHDT, CDR2 YNNKEL, per germline (reference sequence). CDR3 length: 16 amino acids. Patients were excluded because of uncontrolled infection, other autoimmune disease, pregnancy or lactation. What was amplified from RNA transcripts were TCR beta CDR3 regions. TCR CDR3 underwent first-round RT-PCR with the HTBI primer set. TCRdb re-derived calls from the multiplex PCR reads in MiXCR, one entry per CDR3 protein. Of 250,000 to 300,000 distinct CDR3 sequences listed, just over 14% were seen once; the top ten hold about an eighth.

V is TRBV3-1 and J is TRBJ2-5, with 12 bases identical to TRBD2. This sequence was found in a woman aged 40 to 50 with Graves' hyperthyroidism that later progressed to Graves' ophthalmopathy. The specimen was blood. CDR3 amino acids: CASSQERLAGAETQYF. The CDR3 bases are TGTGCCAGCAGCCAAGAAAGACTAGCGGGAGCAGAGACCCAGTACTTC.